These 17 T cell receptor beta chains share one sample of origin, sequenced in a study of radiotherapy plus CTLA-4 blockade in lung cancer. Clones were read by immunoSEQ multiplex PCR, and TCRdb kept only the in-frame ones, dropping some. The sample shows some 48,000 clones, around nine tenths of them seen only once. The sequenced sample was peripheral blood, obtained from a patient treated with radiotherapy plus ipilimumab. The receptors derive from a human donor with non-small cell lung cancer that progressed on radiotherapy plus ipilimumab. Some clones in this sample may be carry-over from other donors' samples.

The chain links TRBV11-2 to TRBJ2-5, with 10 bases matching TRBD2. Trimming took 1 base from V and 0 from J; bases not matched to a gene: 8. Germline values: CDR1 SGHAT, CDR2 FQNNGV. This CDR3 has 18 residues. CDR3 in DNA: TGTGCCAGCAGCTTAGGGCTAGCGGGGGCCCCGTACCAAGAGACCCAGTACTTC. As protein: CASSLGLAGAPYQETQYF.

This clone occurred once. This rearrangement joins TRBV9 to TRBJ2-2; TRBD1 agrees at 8 bases. The CDR3 spans 16 residues. Germline V gives CDR1 SGDLS, CDR2 YYNGEE. V shed 0 bases and J 2 bases; nucleotides not matched to a gene: 3. The CDR3 is CASSVADRGNTGELFF. In DNA form, the CDR3 reads TGTGCCAGCAGCGTAGCTGACAGGGGAAACACCGGGGAGCTGTTTTTT.

This chain connects TRBV6-1 to TRBJ2-3, with D perhaps TRBD1 (5 bases). The CDR3 totals 19 residues. The germline V and J ends were trimmed by 0 bases and 2 bases, with 21 bases remaining between them. Looked up from germline, CDR1 is MNHNS and CDR2 is SASEGT. The CDR3 region has the DNA TGTGCCAGCAGTGAAGCGGGGCACAAATACCAATATTACACAGATACGCAGTATTTT. Encoded protein: CASSEAGHKYQYYTDTQYF.

This chain connects TRBV28 to TRBJ1-2, with D perhaps matching TRBD1 (5 bases). Trimming stripped 11 bases from V and 4 bases from J, with 11 bases between. Germline loops: CDR1 MDHEN, CDR2 SYDVKM. CDR3 length: 11 residues. CDR3 coding DNA: TGTGCCTGGGCCGACAGCTATGGCTACACCTTC. Translated: CAWADSYGYTF.

This clone has just a few counts. This sequence joins TRBV6-4 and TRBJ2-3, with 7 bases aligning to TRBD2. This CDR3 has 13 amino acids. Germline-derived CDR1 and CDR2 are MRHNA and SNTAGT. The junction had 0 bases not matched to a gene; V was cut back by 5 bases and J by 1 base. CDR3 region: CASSTSGTDTQYF. Written as DNA, the CDR3 is TGTGCCAGCAGTACTAGCGGCACAGATACGCAGTATTTT.

This rearrangement joins TRBV7-2 to TRBJ2-2; 12 bases align to TRBD2. Per germline, CDR1 SGHTA and CDR2 FQGNSA. The CDR3 covers 19 residues. V lost 0 bases, J lost 3 bases, and 8 bases stayed unmatched. In nucleotides, the CDR3 is TGTGCCAGCAGCTTAGCCCTTAGACTAGCGGGAGATCACACCGGGGAGCTGTTTTTT. Protein sequence: CASSLALRLAGDHTGELFF.

This chain connects TRBV10-2 to TRBJ1-6, with D unclear. V shed 6 bases and J shed 6 bases, with 9 bases lying between them. The CDR3 loop spans 13 amino acids. Germline V gene sequence: CDR1 WSHSY, CDR2 SAAADI. The CDR3, as DNA: TGCGCCAGCAGGGCAGGTACTAATTCACCCCTCCACTTT. Translation gives CASRAGTNSPLHF.

In its sample, this clone was seen once. V and J are TRBV4-2 and TRBJ1-1, with a tentative D call TRBD1 (6 bases). Germline-derived CDR1 and CDR2 are LGHNA and YNFKEQ. This CDR3 contains 14 residues. Trimming shortened V by 3 bases and J by 8 bases, and 16 bases separated the two germline ends. CDR3 region: CASSQTGAPIEAFF. For the CDR3, the DNA is TGTGCCAGCAGCCAGACAGGAGCGCCCATAGAAGCTTTCTTT.

The V call is TRBV4-1, the J call TRBJ1-2; D remains ambiguous. V lost 0 bases and J lost 8, with 10 bases in between. The CDR3 has 13 residues. Germline V gene sequence: CDR1 MGHRA, CDR2 YSYEKL. CDR3 residues: CASSQDPSSGYTF. The DNA of the CDR3 is TGCGCCAGCAGCCAAGATCCCAGTAGCGGCTACACCTTC.

The gene calls are TRBV5-6 and TRBJ1-1; 8 positions match TRBD1. Trimming removed 2 bases from V and 5 bases from J; junction bases left unmatched: 8. Germline V gene sequence: CDR1 SGHDT, CDR2 YYEEEE. CDR3 length: 15 residues. CDR3 in DNA: TGTGCCAGCAGCTTAACGCAGGGGGCGAGGACTGAAGCTTTCTTT. It translates to CASSLTQGARTEAFF.

This rearrangement joins TRBV11-2 to TRBJ2-1; the match to TRBD2 covers 10 bases. CDR1 SGHAT and CDR2 FQNNGV come from the germline V gene. J gave up 3 bases and V 5 bases, and 7 bases lay outside the gene matches. The CDR3 contains 16 residues. The CDR3 protein is CASSVSGGNYYNEQFF. DNA of the CDR3: TGTGCCAGCAGCGTTAGCGGGGGGAACTACTACAATGAGCAGTTCTTC. Complete variable domain (other parts from reference TRBV11-2 and TRBJ2-1): EAGVAQSPRYKIIEKRQSVAFWCNPISGHATLYWYQQILGQGPKLLIQFQNNGVVDDSQLPKDRFSAERLKGVDSTLKIQPAKLEDSAVYLCASSVSGGNYYNEQFFGPGTRLTVL.

The V gene is TRBV6-5, the J gene TRBJ1-2; D unresolved. Germline CDR1 MNHEY, CDR2 SVGAGI. Trimming left V 0 bases short and J 2 bases short, with 13 bases between. The CDR3 loop spans 16 amino acids. CDR3 region: CASSYSLVGENYGYTF. In DNA, the CDR3 is TGTGCCAGCAGTTACTCCCTCGTCGGGGAGAACTATGGCTACACCTTC.

The V gene is TRBV5-4, the J gene TRBJ1-4; D possibly corresponds to TRBD1 (5 bases). Trimming cost V 0 bases and J 6 bases, with 9 bases left between them. CDR1 is SGHNT and CDR2 is YYREEE in the germline V gene (reference sequence). The length of the CDR3 is 14 residues. CDR3 sequence: CASSLDVGDEKLFF. The CDR3 bases are TGTGCCAGCAGCTTGGACGTAGGGGATGAAAAACTGTTTTTT.

The CDR3 DNA sequence: TGCGCCAGCAGCCCGCAACGGGACAGACAGTACAATGAGCAGTTCTTC. It yields the protein CASSPQRDRQYNEQFF. The chain recombines TRBV4-1 with TRBJ2-1; 7 bases are a match to TRBD1. There are 16 residues in the CDR3. Germline values: CDR1 MGHRA, CDR2 YSYEKL. J gave up 4 bases and V 4 bases, and 10 bases lay outside the gene matches.

The CDR3 nucleotides read TGTGCCAGCAGCTCCTTAGACAGATTATACACTGAAGCTTTCTTT. Protein product: CASSSLDRLYTEAFF. This chain connects TRBV5-6 to TRBJ1-1; the D gene is possibly TRBD1 (5 bases). Trimming took 3 bases from V and 3 from J, leaving 15 bases between them. Germline-derived CDR1 and CDR2 are SGHDT and YYEEEE. CDR3 length: 15 amino acids.

This clone was counted once. The V gene is TRBV19, the J gene TRBJ2-1; TRBD2 matches 10 bases. The CDR3 spans 17 residues. The V and J ends lost 4 bases and 0 bases, in that order; junction bases with no gene match: 6. CDR1 LNHDA and CDR2 SQIVND come from the germline V gene (reference sequence). The CDR3 reads CASSKRTSGGSYNEQFF. The CDR3 nucleotides are TGTGCCAGTAGTAAGAGGACTAGCGGAGGCTCCTACAATGAGCAGTTCTTC.

The rearrangement uses TRBV13 and TRBJ1-1; perhaps TRBD1 as D (6 bases). This CDR3 has 13 residues. V was shortened by 5 bases and J by 5 bases, with 12 bases between the two germline ends. CDR1 is PRHDT, CDR2 FYEKMQ, per germline (reference sequence). The CDR3 DNA sequence: TGTGCCAGCAGCATCGAGGGGGATACTGAAGCTTTCTTT. The encoded protein is CASSIEGDTEAFF.